This is a list of T cell receptor beta chains from one sample in a study of blood T cell repertoires in COVID-19. Method: immunoSEQ multiplex PCR; TCRdb's copy keeps in-frame clones and lacks some. Among 55,000 to 80,000 clones listed, about four fifths were seen once. Sequenced sample: peripheral blood. These receptors were collected from a human donor in a cohort sampled during active COVID-19. The CDR3 runs from the conserved cysteine through the conserved F or W. D genes are given only for firm matches. Size is omitted from some rows. Given values are once, few, many or a class for expanded clones.

>TRBJ1-6|TRBV6-1|TRBD1|-
CASSEAVGRGLSGSPLHF
TGTGCCAGCAGTGAAGCAGTAGGCAGGGGGCTTTCAGGTTCACCCCTCCACTTT
>TRBJ2-7|TRBV11-3|TRBD1|-
CASSRSGGTGGCYEQYF
TGTGCCAGCAGCCGTAGTGGAGGGACAGGGGGGTGCTACGAGCAGTACTTC
>TRBJ2-3|TRBV5-1|-|-
CASSLERRTDTQYF
TGCGCCAGCAGCTTGGAGCGGCGCACAGATACGCAGTATTTT
>TRBJ2-5|TRBV20-1|TRBD1|few
CSASQGAVWETQYF
TGCAGTGCTAGTCAGGGGGCGGTTTGGGAGACCCAGTACTTC
>TRBJ2-5|TRBV15|TRBD2|-
CATSRDLAGGVETQYF
TGTGCCACCAGCAGAGATTTAGCGGGGGGAGTGGAGACCCAGTACTTC
>TRBJ2-5|TRBV14|TRBD2|-
CASSQIGTIGETQYF
TGTGCCAGCAGCCAAATCGGGACTATTGGGGAGACCCAGTACTTC
>TRBJ2-7|TRBV6-5|TRBD2|-
CASSHRLAGVYEQYF
TGTGCCAGCAGTCACAGACTAGCGGGAGTTTACGAGCAGTACTTC
>TRBJ1-1|TRBV19|TRBD1|-
CASRDQGQRTTEAFF
TGTGCCAGTAGGGATCAGGGACAGCGAACCACTGAAGCTTTCTTT
>TRBJ1-1|TRBV5-1|TRBD1|-
CASSRGTGGEGTEAFF
TGCGCCAGCAGCCGAGGGACAGGGGGCGAGGGGACTGAAGCTTTCTTT
>TRBJ2-1|TRBV7-6|TRBD2|-
CASSKLSGGANEQFF
TGTGCCAGCAGCAAACTAAGCGGGGGGGCCAATGAGCAGTTCTTC
>TRBJ2-4|TRBV2|TRBD1|-
CASSGRPTGRNIQYF
TGTGCCAGCAGTGGAAGACCGACAGGGCGGAACATTCAGTACTTC
>TRBJ2-7|TRBV2|TRBD1|-
CASRRGRGPYEQYF
TGTGCCAGCAGAAGGGGCAGGGGGCCCTACGAGCAGTACTTC
>TRBJ2-7|TRBV5-1|TRBD2|-
CASSLSSGTSEQYF
TGCGCCAGCAGCTTATCTAGCGGTACCTCCGAGCAGTACTTC
>TRBJ2-7|TRBV29-1|TRBD1|-
CSVEVIRTGAYYEQYF
TGCAGCGTTGAAGTGATCCGGACAGGGGCCTACTACGAGCAGTACTTC
>TRBJ2-7|TRBV9|TRBD2|-
CASSPRRLAGREGGVEQYF
TGTGCCAGCAGCCCGCGACGACTAGCGGGGAGAGAGGGAGGGGTCGAGCAGTACTTC
>TRBJ2-5|TRBV5-1|-|-
CASSSTGGGVETQYF
TGCGCCAGCAGCTCTACAGGGGGGGGCGTGGAGACCCAGTACTTC
>TRBJ2-7|TRBV14|-|-
CASSQEGYSEQYF
TGTGCCAGCAGCCAAGAAGGATACAGCGAGCAGTACTTC
>TRBJ1-1|TRBV12-5|TRBD1|-
CASGVGTGAMNTEAFF
TGTGCTAGTGGTGTCGGGACAGGGGCGATGAACACTGAAGCTTTCTTT
>TRBJ2-7|TRBV29-1|TRBD1|-
CSVDLAGGLYEQYF
TGCAGCGTTGACTTGGCAGGGGGCTTATACGAGCAGTACTTC
>TRBJ1-2|TRBV6-6|TRBD1|once
CASSYGTGVGYTF
TGTGCCAGCAGTTACGGTACAGGGGTGGGCTACACCTTC
>TRBJ2-3|TRBV4-1|TRBD2|-
CASSQPSGSSNTQYF
TGCGCCAGCAGCCAACCCAGCGGGAGCTCCAATACGCAGTATTTT
>TRBJ2-7|TRBV25-1|-|once
CASSDPRLGKNEQYF
TGTGCCAGCAGTGATCCACGGCTCGGGAAGAACGAGCAGTACTTC
>TRBJ2-3|TRBV5-1|-|-
CASSGLQITDTQYF
TGCGCCAGCAGCGGTTTACAGATCACAGATACGCAGTATTTT
>TRBJ1-6|TRBV19|TRBD1|-
CASSRQGKFDSPLHF
TGTGCCAGTAGTCGACAGGGAAAGTTTGATTCACCCCTCCACTTT
>TRBJ2-7|TRBV5-1|TRBD1|once
CASKDRWVEQYF
TGCGCCAGCAAGGACAGGTGGGTCGAGCAGTACTTC
>TRBJ2-3|TRBV11-2|-|-
CASSSYRGGLQSTDTQYF
TGTGCCAGCAGCTCCTATAGGGGGGGACTGCAGAGCACAGATACGCAGTATTTT
>TRBJ1-2|TRBV3-1/TRBV3-2|-|-
CASSRVGQYGYTF
TGTGCCAGCAGCCGGGTTGGACAGTATGGCTACACCTTC
>TRBJ1-2|TRBV27|-|-
CASSSLGSGGYGYTF
TGTGCCAGCAGCTCTCTTGGGTCTGGCGGTTATGGCTACACCTTC
>TRBJ1-5|TRBV19|-|few
CASSIRGSSNQPQHF
TGTGCCAGTAGTATCAGGGGAAGTAGCAATCAGCCCCAGCATTTT
>TRBJ2-1|TRBV18|-|-
CASSLLRGYNEQFF
TGTGCCAGCTCACTACTCCGGGGGTACAATGAGCAGTTCTTC
>TRBJ2-5|TRBV5-1|TRBD2|-
CASSSGLDVRETQYF
TGCGCCAGCAGCTCGGGACTAGACGTAAGAGAGACCCAGTACTTC
>TRBJ1-1|TRBV6-1|TRBD1|-
CASSELHRGDTEAFF
TGTGCCAGCAGTGAACTTCACAGGGGGGACACTGAAGCTTTCTTT
>TRBJ1-2|TRBV7-8|-|-
CASSLGIQGNYGYTF
TGTGCCAGCAGCTTAGGCATCCAGGGCAACTATGGCTACACCTTC
>TRBJ2-6|TRBV19|-|few
CASKRIREWVLTF
TGTGCCAGTAAAAGAATTCGGGAGTGGGTCCTGACTTTC
>TRBJ2-5|TRBV6-1|TRBD2|-
CASSEVLSGSRGETQYF
TGTGCCAGCAGTGAAGTGTTAAGCGGGAGTCGGGGTGAGACCCAGTACTTC
>TRBJ2-7|TRBV28|-|-
CASSSNDRSQQYF
TGTGCCAGCAGTTCCAACGACAGATCCCAGCAGTACTTC
>TRBJ1-2|TRBV2|TRBD1|-
CASSESTGVGGYTF
TGTGCCAGCAGTGAGAGTACAGGGGTGGGCGGCTACACCTTC
>TRBJ2-1|TRBV19|TRBD2|-
CASSIASGRASFHEQFF
TGTGCCAGTAGTATAGCAAGCGGGAGGGCCTCTTTCCATGAGCAGTTCTTC
>TRBJ1-5|TRBV18|-|once
CASSPFRGWDQPQHF
TGTGCCAGCTCACCATTTCGGGGTTGGGATCAGCCCCAGCATTTT
>TRBJ2-7|TRBV7-8|TRBD1|-
CASSFDREYEQYF
TGTGCCAGCAGCTTCGACAGGGAGTACGAGCAGTACTTC
>TRBJ2-5|TRBV12-5|-|once
CASGRGETQYF
TGTGCTAGCGGGCGAGGGGAGACCCAGTACTTC
>TRBJ2-7|TRBV7-8|-|once
CASSAGLFYEQYF
TGTGCCAGCAGCGCGGGACTGTTCTACGAGCAGTACTTC
>TRBJ1-6|TRBV6-5|-|-
CASSYSSPPGSPLHF
TGTGCCAGCAGTTACTCGTCCCCCCCCGGGTCACCCCTCCACTTT
>TRBJ2-1|TRBV4-1|-|-
CASSQDFLGGGYNEQFF
TGCGCCAGCAGCCAAGATTTTCTAGGGGGGGGCTACAATGAGCAGTTCTTC
>TRBJ2-1|TRBV5-4|TRBD2|-
CASRGTSGGNSYNEQFF
TGTGCCAGCAGGGGGACTAGCGGGGGAAACTCCTACAATGAGCAGTTCTTC
>TRBJ1-6|TRBV7-9|-|few
CASSLSDSPLHF
TGTGCCAGCAGCCTCTCAGATTCACCCCTCCACTTT
>TRBJ1-1|TRBV12-3/TRBV12-4|-|-
CASSPVVTEAFF
TGTGCCAGCAGTCCCGTCGTCACTGAAGCTTTCTTT
>TRBJ2-3|TRBV9|-|-
CASSRSGPDTQYF
TGTGCCAGCAGTAGGTCAGGTCCAGATACGCAGTATTTT
>TRBJ1-3|TRBV6-5|TRBD1|-
CASSPDRVGNTIYF
TGTGCCAGCAGCCCAGACAGGGTTGGAAACACCATATATTTT
>TRBJ1-5|TRBV30|TRBD1|-
CAWSRGTGVGAQHF
TGTGCCTGGAGTCGTGGGACAGGGGTGGGGGCCCAGCATTTT
>TRBJ2-1|TRBV18|-|-
CASSPSGHSYNEQFF
TGTGCCAGCTCACCGTCCGGACACTCGTACAATGAGCAGTTCTTC
>TRBJ2-3|TRBV27|-|-
CASSFAPSADTQYF
TGTGCCAGCAGTTTTGCTCCTTCGGCAGATACGCAGTATTTT
>TRBJ2-7|TRBV6-5|-|few
CASSYGAATEQYF
TGTGCCAGCAGTTACGGCGCGGCAACCGAGCAGTACTTC
>TRBJ2-2|TRBV2|TRBD2|-
CASSANGGSLTGELFF
TGTGCCAGCAGTGCAAACGGCGGGAGTCTCACCGGGGAGCTGTTTTTT
>TRBJ2-3|TRBV7-3|TRBD1|-
CASSLTQGKTQYF
TGTGCCAGCAGCTTAACACAGGGGAAGACGCAGTATTTT
>TRBJ2-5|TRBV6-5|-|-
CASSYSDIEETQYF
TGTGCCAGCAGTTACTCCGACATAGAAGAGACCCAGTACTTC
>TRBJ1-1|TRBV10-3|TRBD1|-
CAISGTGASNTEAFF
TGTGCCATCAGCGGGACAGGGGCGTCCAACACTGAAGCTTTCTTT
>TRBJ1-1|TRBV30|-|-
CAWRRLNTEAFF
TGTGCCTGGAGACGGTTGAACACTGAAGCTTTCTTT
>TRBJ2-1|TRBV5-1|-|-
CASRRASGPISYNEQFF
TGCGCCAGCAGAAGGGCGAGCGGGCCCATCTCCTACAATGAGCAGTTCTTC
>TRBJ1-2|TRBV25-1|-|-
CASSSSENYGYTF
TGTGCCAGCAGCTCGTCGGAGAACTATGGCTACACCTTC